This T cell receptor (beta chain) was found in a study of T cell clonality in common variable immunodeficiency. The study's findings and limits: Patient heterogeneity in the CVID cohort limited correlations between repertoire features and clinical complications.

The protocol was immunoSEQ multiplex PCR, while the TCRdb copy is restricted to in-frame clones and leaves out a portion. This sample has some 50,000 clones, each found more than once. Germline CDR1 reads SGHTA; CDR2 reads FQGTGA. There are 18 residues in the CDR3. This clone was seen only a few times. Its antigen remains unknown. An end of the junction differs from the germline gene, which may be a read error. Read coverage stops 3 residues before the CDR3 terminus; the germline J gene supplies the remainder. The sequenced sample was peripheral blood mononuclear cells. This sequence was found in a person aged 18-70 years in good health. The chain recombines TRBV7-3 with TRBJ2-5, with D uncertain. The DNA read from the CDR3 is TGTGCCAGCAGCGCCCAGGCCCATCCAAATAGTAACCAGGAGACC. It yields the protein CASSAQAHPNSNQET. The CDR3, in full, reads CASSAQAHPNSNQETQYF.